This TCR beta chain came from a study of T cells in Graves' hyperthyroidism and ophthalmopathy. Active moderate-to-severe ophthalmopathy, Clinical Activity Score at least 3, NOSPECS at least 4, under 3 months' duration. From 9 to 10 ml of fresh peripheral blood, PBMCs were isolated. From RNA transcripts, TCR beta CDR3 regions were amplified. The study used the HTBI primer set for a first-round RT-PCR of the TCR CDR3. One entry per CDR3 protein, called by TCRdb with MiXCR from the multiplex PCR reads. The sample has 300,000 or so distinct CDR3 sequences; 15% to 20% are singletons. This CDR3 region has 18 residues. The V end was cut by 5 bases, the J end by 2 bases, with 25 bases between. CDR1 and CDR2 from the germline V gene are MNHEY and SMNVEV (reference sequence). This clonotype was observed at least ten times. What it binds is unknown. Study outcomes and limitations: Appearing also in blood were most of the thyroid clonotypes expanded above 0.001. Through a model of 13 V-J features, ophthalmopathy was separated from stable hyperthyroidism.

Sequencing input: blood. This receptor was obtained from a woman aged 60 to 75 with Graves' ophthalmopathy. The V gene is TRBV27, the J gene TRBJ2-7; D is unresolved. The CDR3 coding sequence is TGTGCCAGCAGTCCACCCCGACTTGCCGGACCCTTTGCCTACGAGCAGTACTTC. Its translation is CASSPPRLAGPFAYEQYF.